The entry below describes one T cell receptor (beta chain). The data derive from a study of blood T cell repertoires in COVID-19. Study-wide context: Sample material is recorded as cDNA or gDNA derived from T cells, B-cell-depleted T cells, or PBMCs.

V dropped 3 bases and J dropped 9 bases, with 18 bases sitting between them. CDR3 size: 16 residues. CDR1 is SGHTA, CDR2 FQGNSA, per germline. In the study's own analysis: Reference gene primer amplification yielded estimated nucleated cell counts. The method was immunoSEQ multiplex PCR; TCRdb's version includes in-frame clones alone and lacks a portion of them. V, J and clone size are taken as reported in that table, and D and trimming were inferred from the DNA itself. The sample comprises some 200,000 clones, roughly 90% of which are singletons, and approximately 10% rests with the top ten. Sample: PBMCs or T cells enriched from blood (not recorded which). The V gene is TRBV7-2, the J gene TRBJ1-6; D is unclear. The clonotype originates from a young man with acute COVID-19. The CDR3 DNA reads as TGTGCCAGCAGCTTGGCCAACCCAGAGGGTGGTTCACCCCTCCACTTT. It codes for CASSLANPEGGSPLHF. The full variable domain, its missing parts supplied by reference TRBV7-2 and TRBJ1-6, is GAGVSQSPSNKVTEKGKDVELRCDPISGHTALYWYRQSLGQGLEFLIYFQGNSAPDKSGLPSDRFSAERTGGSVSTLTIQRTQQEDSAVYLCASSLANPEGGSPLHFGNGTRLTVT.